One and the same sample provided the 27 T cell receptor beta chains below, sequenced in a study of shared clonotypes between healthy human individuals. Profiled with immunoSEQ multiplex PCR; TCRdb holds only in-frame clones, not every one. The top ten hold 0.39% of the sample, which has approximately 2.3 million clones, roughly 93% seen once. The material sequenced was naive CD4+ T cells from PBMCs. The sample's subset: CD45RA+ positively selected. The receptor set was obtained from a man aged 18 to 35 in good health. Some clones in this sample may be carry-over from other donors' samples.

The chain has TRBV2 and TRBJ1-4; 7 nucleotides match TRBD1. The trim removed 5 bases at V and 6 bases at J, leaving 3 bases unmatched. From germline, CDR1 is SNHLY and CDR2 FYNNEI. This CDR3 has 13 amino acids. CDR3 residues: CASSRDSYEKLFF. CDR3 nucleotide sequence: TGTGCCAGCAGTCGGGACAGTTATGAAAAACTGTTTTTT.

This chain links TRBV4-2 with TRBJ2-3; the match to TRBD2 covers 10 bases. CDR3 length: 15 amino acids. CDR1 LGHNA and CDR2 YNFKEQ come from the germline V gene. The V segment lost 4 bases and the J segment 5 bases; nucleotides outside the gene matches: 6. CDR3 region: CASSPSLAGVDTQYF. The CDR3 DNA is TGTGCCAGCAGCCCGAGTCTAGCGGGAGTAGATACGCAGTATTTT.

This clone appeared a single time. The chain recombines TRBV4-1 with TRBJ1-5; 9 positions agree with TRBD1. Trimming cost V 0 bases and J 5 bases; bases outside gene matches: 8. Germline V gene data show CDR1 as MGHRA and CDR2 as YSYEKL. The CDR3 spans 17 residues. Here the CDR3 reads CASSQEGGGQGYQPQHF. CDR3 DNA sequence: TGCGCCAGCAGCCAAGAAGGTGGGGGACAGGGTTATCAGCCCCAGCATTTT.

The genes are TRBV2 and TRBJ2-2, with 9 nucleotides matching TRBD2. This CDR3 comprises 15 residues. J was trimmed by 2 bases and V by 10 bases; bases with no gene match: 8. Germline CDR1 reads SNHLY; CDR2 reads FYNNEI. CDR3 nucleotide sequence: TGTGCCACCTTTTGGCGGGAGGGTAACACCGGGGAGCTGTTTTTT. Its translation is CATFWREGNTGELFF.

CDR3 loop: CSVPGGGLGRSRRAFF. CDR3 in DNA: TGCAGCGTCCCGGGGGGGGGTTTGGGAAGGTCGAGGAGAGCTTTCTTT. J is TRBJ1-1 and V is TRBV29-1, with D possibly TRBD1 on 5 matching bases. Germline CDR1 and CDR2: SQVTM and ANQGSEA. Trimming took 6 bases from V and 10 from J, leaving 30 bases between them. This CDR3 spans 16 amino acids.

The chain joins TRBV4-1 to TRBJ1-2, with D perhaps TRBD1 (5 bases). Trimming took 4 bases from V and 3 from J, leaving 27 bases between them. Germline V gene lookup returns CDR1 MGHRA and CDR2 YSYEKL. CDR3 length equals 19 residues. The chain's CDR3 is CASSPKTGGTMVWDYGYTF. CDR3 DNA: TGCGCCAGCAGCCCGAAAACAGGCGGGACTATGGTTTGGGACTATGGCTACACCTTC.

The V and J genes are TRBV9 and TRBJ2-5; the match to TRBD2 covers 10 bases. Trimming took 0 bases from V and 2 from J; bases not matched to a gene: 7. CDR1 SGDLS and CDR2 YYNGEE come from the germline V gene. The CDR3 spans 17 residues. CDR3 sequence (DNA): TGTGCCAGCAGCGTAGCGGAAAGCGGGAGGGGGCAAGAGACCCAGTACTTC. Translating it yields CASSVAESGRGQETQYF. Variable domain in full (rest from reference TRBV9 and TRBJ2-5): DSGVTQTPKHLITATGQRVTLRCSPRSGDLSVYWYQQSLDQGLQFLIQYYNGEERAKGNILERFSAQQFPDLHSELNLSSLELGDSALYFCASSVAESGRGQETQYFGPGTRLLVL.

The chain has TRBV5-1 and TRBJ1-2; 10 bases line up with TRBD1. Germline-derived CDR1 and CDR2 are SGHRS and YFSETQ. This CDR3 is built from 14 residues. V lost 4 bases to trimming and J lost 5 bases; unmatched junction nucleotides: 5. The DNA of the CDR3 is TGCGCCAGCAGCAGACAGGGGGCAGGGTATGGCTACACCTTC. Protein product: CASSRQGAGYGYTF.

CDR3 in DNA: TGTGCCAGTAGTATAATGGGACAGGGGGCAGATAAAAACATTCAGTACTTC. Its translation is CASSIMGQGADKNIQYF. The chain combines TRBV19 with TRBJ2-4; TRBD1 agrees at 12 bases. V lost 2 bases to trimming and J lost 4 bases; unmatched junction nucleotides: 6. The CDR3 runs 17 residues. Germline values: CDR1 LNHDA, CDR2 SQIVND (reference sequence).

For the CDR3, the DNA is TGTGCCAGCAGCTTAAGTGTAGGGACAGGGGCAGGTGGTGGCTACACCTTC. Its translation is CASSLSVGTGAGGGYTF. The genes are TRBV11-2 and TRBJ1-2; 10 nucleotides line up with TRBD1. Germline V CDR1 and CDR2: SGHAT, FQNNGV. V was pared by 2 bases and J by 7 bases, with 13 bases of the junction left unmatched. The CDR3 sequence is 17 residues long.

This clone is a singleton in its sample. This rearrangement joins TRBV6-5 to TRBJ1-2; no firm D call. V was shortened by 2 bases and J by 5 bases, with 9 bases between the two germline ends. CDR3 length: 13 amino acids. Germline lookup yields CDR1 MNHEY and CDR2 SVGAGI. The CDR3 DNA reads as TGTGCCAGCAGTTACCGGGTCCGATATGGCTACACCTTC. It is translated as CASSYRVRYGYTF.

The gene calls are TRBV15 and TRBJ1-4, with D perhaps matching TRBD1 (5 bases). V was shortened by 1 base and J by 6 bases, with 9 bases between the two germline ends. CDR1 LNHNV and CDR2 YYDKDF come from the germline V gene (reference sequence). This CDR3 comprises 14 residues. The CDR3 bases are TGTGCCACCAGCAGAGGGGGCATCGATGAAAAACTGTTTTTT. Translating it yields CATSRGGIDEKLFF.

A note on this clone: This sample also contains other DNA sequences that code for the same CDR3. The chain has TRBV7-2 and TRBJ2-4, with unresolved D. The V gene lost 1 base and the J gene lost 1 base, with 2 bases spanning the gap. The CDR3 consists of 13 residues. CDR1 is SGHTA and CDR2 is FQGNSA in the germline V gene. The CDR3 loop is CASSLVAKNIQYF. As DNA, the CDR3 is TGTGCCAGCAGCTTAGTGGCCAAAAACATTCAGTACTTC.

The gene calls are TRBV18 and TRBJ2-7; TRBD2 agrees at 11 bases. V lost 5 bases and J lost 2; bases outside the gene matches: 5. Looked up from germline, CDR1 is KGHSH and CDR2 is LQKENI. This CDR3 is built from 15 residues. DNA for the CDR3: TGTGCCAGCTCAGACACTAGCGGGAGCCCCTACGAGCAGTACTTC. This translates into CASSDTSGSPYEQYF.

The chain joins TRBV19 to TRBJ2-2; D gene ambiguous. V gave up 4 bases and J gave up 4 bases, with 13 bases separating them. The length of the CDR3 is 15 residues. CDR1 and CDR2 from the germline V gene are LNHDA and SQIVND (reference sequence). CDR3 protein: CASSTSPWVTGELFF. Written as DNA, the CDR3 is TGTGCCAGTAGTACCTCCCCTTGGGTCACCGGGGAGCTGTTTTTT.

This clone has a handful of counts. V and J are TRBV30 and TRBJ1-1; D unclear. CDR1 and CDR2 (germline): GTSNPN, SVGIG (reference sequence). The CDR3 spans 11 residues. V gave up 7 bases and J gave up 3 bases, with 9 bases separating them. The CDR3 coding sequence is TGTGCCTCTAGTTTCGACACTGAAGCTTTCTTT. Protein: CASSFDTEAFF. Full variable domain (remainder filled in from reference TRBV30 and TRBJ1-1): SQTIHQWPATLVQPVGSPLSLECTVEGTSNPNLYWYRQAAGRGLQLLFYSVGIGQISSEVPQNLSASRPQDRQFILSSKKLLLSDSGFYLCASSFDTEAFFGQGTRLTVV.

This rearrangement joins TRBV10-3 to TRBJ1-2; D perhaps matches TRBD1 (5 bases). Germline assignment: CDR1 ENHRY and CDR2 SYGVKD. The CDR3 covers 15 residues. V lost 6 bases and J 7 bases, leaving 21 bases between the germline ends. The CDR3 DNA follows: TGTGCCATCAGCCCCCGGGACTCGAGGTATGGTGGCTACACCTTC. It translates to CAISPRDSRYGGYTF.

Worth noting for this clone: Just one base apart from a much larger clone, this may be a read error. The rearrangement uses TRBV7-3 and TRBJ2-1, with a weak D call TRBD1 (5 bases). The V end was cut by 5 bases, the J end by 6 bases, with 8 bases between. Germline CDR1 and CDR2: SGHTA and FQGTGA. The length of the CDR3 is 12 residues. The CDR3 DNA reads TGTGCCAGCAGCCCCCAGGGCAATGAGCAGTTCTTC. It encodes CASSPQGNEQFF.

This clone showed up just a few times. This rearrangement joins TRBV7-3 to TRBJ2-2, with 13 bases that match TRBD2. The CDR3 contains 17 residues. V shed 5 bases, J shed 5 bases, and the junction held 8 bases outside the gene matches. Germline V gives CDR1 SGHTA, CDR2 FQGTGA. The CDR3 DNA follows: TGTGCCAGCAGCGAAAGGGGACTAGCGGGAAGGACCGGGGAGCTGTTTTTT. Translating gives CASSERGLAGRTGELFF.

The chain carries TRBV5-4 and TRBJ1-1, with D unclear. V shed 3 bases and J shed 4 bases, with 7 bases lying between them. The CDR3 extends over 12 amino acids. Germline lookup yields CDR1 SGHNT and CDR2 YYREEE (reference sequence). CDR3 protein: CASSSFGTEAFF. The CDR3 DNA sequence: TGTGCCAGCAGCTCCTTTGGCACTGAAGCTTTCTTT. Full variable domain (rest looked up from reference TRBV5-4 and TRBJ1-1): ETGVTQSPTHLIKTRGQQVTLRCSSQSGHNTVSWYQQALGQGPQFIFQYYREEENGRGNFPPRFSGLQFPNYSSELNVNALELDDSALYLCASSSFGTEAFFGQGTRLTVV.

The J gene is TRBJ2-7, the V gene TRBV6-6; D is uncertain. V lost 6 bases, J lost 1 base, and 13 bases lay in between. Germline-derived CDR1 and CDR2 are MNHNY and SVGAGI (reference sequence). This CDR3 has 14 residues. The CDR3 nucleotides read TGTGCCAGCAGGACTCCAGCCGTATCCTACGAGCAGTACTTC. Translation gives CASRTPAVSYEQYF.

The rearrangement uses TRBV11-2 and TRBJ2-2, with 10 positions matching TRBD2. The germline V gene encodes CDR1 SGHAT and CDR2 FQNNGV. The CDR3 length is 17 residues. Losses at the gene ends were 3 bases for V and 2 bases for J; bases not matched to a gene: 6. The CDR3 bases are TGTGCCAGCAGCTTGCGGCTAGCGGGAGTCAACACCGGGGAGCTGTTTTTT. It is translated as CASSLRLAGVNTGELFF.

Points on this clone: Relative to the germline gene, one junction end is altered; a read error may explain this. The chain uses TRBV4-2 and TRBJ1-4, with a weak D call TRBD1 (6 bases). Germline CDR1 reads LGHNA; CDR2 reads YNFKEQ. The CDR3 spans 12 residues. The CDR3, as DNA: TGTGCCAGCAGCCAAGACAGGACAGTTCTCTCTTTT. It codes for CASSQDRTVLSF.

The gene calls are TRBV19 and TRBJ2-2, with 7 bases identical to TRBD2. The CDR3 runs to 15 residues. V lost 6 bases, J lost 2 bases, and 6 bases stayed unmatched. The germline gives CDR1 LNHDA, CDR2 SQIVND (reference sequence). The CDR3 sequence is CASRSLAANTGELFF. CDR3 sequence (DNA): TGTGCCAGTAGATCCCTAGCGGCTAACACCGGGGAGCTGTTTTTT.

This clone was recorded once. The CDR3 is CASSSPAVNSGANVLTF. DNA of the CDR3: TGCGCCAGCAGCTCACCCGCGGTGAACTCTGGGGCCAACGTCCTGACTTTC. The chain is built from TRBV5-1 and TRBJ2-6; no clear D. Germline-derived CDR1 and CDR2 are SGHRS and YFSETQ. The CDR3 spans 17 residues. V was clipped by 3 bases and J by 0 bases, with 13 bases between them.

In nucleotides, the CDR3 is TGTGCCAGTAGGGGACAGGGGTTGAATCAGCCCCAGCATTTT. This codes for CASRGQGLNQPQHF. The rearrangement links TRBV19 to TRBJ1-5; 10 nucleotides agree with TRBD1. V lost 6 bases, J lost 4 bases, and 3 bases stayed unmatched. Germline V gene lookup returns CDR1 LNHDA and CDR2 SQIVND (reference sequence). This CDR3 region has 14 residues.

This sequence joins TRBV5-1 and TRBJ1-1; D is perhaps TRBD1 (6 bases). Germline V gene lookup returns CDR1 SGHRS and CDR2 YFSETQ. V gave up 6 bases and J gave up 1 base, with 16 bases separating them. There are 15 residues in the CDR3. The CDR3: CASKLTTGSNTEAFF. Here the CDR3 DNA reads TGCGCCAGCAAACTAACAACAGGGTCGAACACTGAAGCTTTCTTT.